This T cell receptor (beta chain) was obtained from a study of tumor-infiltrating lymphocytes in localized non-small cell lung cancer. In this sample, this clone turned up a few times. Method: immunoSEQ multiplex PCR; TCRdb's copy keeps in-frame clones and lacks some. The sample has some 15,000 clones, 70% to 90% seen once. Trimming at V came to 4 bases and at J to 4 bases, leaving 12 bases not matched to a gene. Germline CDR1 reads GTSNPN; CDR2 reads SVGIG (reference sequence). The CDR3 has 17 amino acids. The sample taken for sequencing was uninvolved lung tissue not adjacent to the tumor. The gene calls are TRBV30 and TRBJ1-3, with 11 bases fitting TRBD1. The clonotype was recovered from a human donor with non-small cell lung cancer. The CDR3 coding sequence is TGTGCCTGGACGGCGGACAGGGGGCTAATGTGGGGAAACACCATATATTTT. Protein sequence: CAWTADRGLMWGNTIYF.